Sequencing of this T cell receptor beta chain was carried out in a study of OX40 agonist ivuxolimab in advanced cancers. About the full investigation: Ivuxolimab, which targeted the costimulatory receptor OX40 (CD134), was an agonistic, fully human IgG2 monoclonal antibody. Intravenous ivuxolimab was administered to patients every 2 weeks at six dose levels: 0.01, 0.1, 0.3, 1.5, 3 and 10 mg/kg. Of the approximately 50 dose-escalation patients, hepatocellular carcinoma was present in roughly 19, melanoma in roughly 15, renal cell carcinoma in 9 and head and neck cancer in 9. A male proportion of roughly 80% and a mean age of about 60 years, ranging from about 23 to 90, were recorded for the dose-escalation cohort. Patients were allowed to have had prior anti-PD-1, anti-PD-L1 or anti-CTLA-4 therapy, and 40% of the dose-escalation patients had been treated with checkpoint inhibitors. Partial responses occurred in three dose-escalation patients: two with cutaneous melanoma and one with hepatocellular carcinoma. The purpose of peripheral TCRbeta sequencing was to test whether ivuxolimab changed TCR sequence diversity and led to clonal T-cell expansion. The paper reports the monotherapy dose-escalation portion (N of about 54 patients) of the phase I ivuxolimab trial. Overall study outcomes, separate from this receptor: Antigen specificity was not determined for the clonally expanded peripheral T cells. In the 0.1-3.0 mg/kg groups, partial responders were among the patients with the lowest normalized peripheral clonal expansion, particularly in CD8+ T cells. At doses from 0.1 to 3.0 mg/kg, clonal expansion was seen in both CD4+ and CD8+ blood T cells between baseline and week 6. On average, CD8+ T cells showed more expanded clones than CD4+ T cells after ivuxolimab. Low levels of normalized T-cell clonal expansion were also seen in some patients who did not respond.

Patients with a history of autoimmune disease or receiving systemic immunosuppression were excluded from the trial. Peripheral blood for TCR sequencing was drawn from every dose cohort at baseline, at cycle 4 day 1 and at cycle 7 day 1. Samples came from an open-label, multicenter, first-in-human phase I dose-escalation trial of ivuxolimab. Adults with locally advanced or metastatic head and neck squamous cell, hepatocellular, melanoma or renal cell carcinoma were enrolled in the trial. Before TCR sequencing, CD4+ and CD8+ T cells were separately sorted from peripheral blood. For this clone: Its antigen has not been determined. No qualities accompany the bases; no much larger clone lies one base away.

Genomic DNA was isolated from the sorted cells so that the TCRbeta CDR3 region could be sequenced. The immunoSEQ Assay was used to sequence the TCRbeta CDR3 regions. In TCRdb, the immuneACCESS table is reduced to in-frame sequences with V and J assigned. These tables do not hold every clone; where another copy was compared, an unresolved V gene accounts for under half, and the others remain unexplained. Counted in this sample were around 100,000 clones; 70% to 90% of them appeared once. Of the sample, more than 5.5% is held by the ten largest clones. The junction carries 23 bases between V and J, which are trimmed by 2 bases and 3 bases respectively. As encoded in the germline V gene (reference sequence), CDR1 is LNHDA while CDR2 is SQIVND. The CDR3, cysteine through phenylalanine, is 18 amino acids long. The read is trimmed to its CDR3 DNA, 54 bases read in frame from base 1.

This clonotype was sampled from an adult with an advanced solid tumor such as melanoma, head and neck, liver or kidney cancer. The V gene is TRBV19 and the J gene is TRBJ2-7, and TRBD2 may be the D gene, going by 6 matching bases. Specimen: CD4+ or CD8+ T cells sorted from blood, collected in a trial of the OX40 agonist ivuxolimab. The CDR3 reads as follows: CASSIKIGGAGSFYEQYF. The nucleotide sequence is TGTGCCAGTAGTATAAAGATCGGGGGAGCAGGCAGCTTCTACGAGCAGTACTTC.